Below, 32 T cell receptor beta chains from the same sample are listed, as sequenced in a study of response to subunit inactivated influenza vaccine. Each CDR3 protein is one row after TCRdb ran MiXCR on the RT-PCR reads. In the table there are approximately 530,000 distinct CDR3 sequences, around 8% of which are singletons. The sequenced sample was PBMCs from blood, obtained less than 30 months after vaccination. The receptors here all came from a man between 50 and 75 years old who received an inactivated influenza vaccine.

The chain couples TRBV12-3 or TRBV12-4 to TRBJ2-1; 10 bases align to TRBD2. The CDR3 consists of 15 residues. The junction had 6 bases not matched to a gene; V was cut back by 6 bases and J by 4 bases. CDR3 sequence reads: CASRDQAGGYNEQFF. Here the CDR3 DNA reads TGTGCCAGCAGAGACCAAGCGGGGGGGTACAATGAGCAGTTCTTC.

This clonotype showed up many times. The rearrangement joins TRBV5-4 to TRBJ1-3; no clear D. The CDR3 spans 14 residues. Trimming left V 4 bases short and J 2 bases short, with 10 bases between. The germline gives CDR1 SGHNT, CDR2 YYREEE (reference sequence). CDR3: CASSPEATGNTIYF. DNA for the CDR3: TGTGCCAGCAGCCCGGAGGCCACTGGAAACACCATATATTTT.

This clonotype was found many times. CDR3: CASTLTGDSNYGYTF. The CDR3 DNA sequence: TGCGCCAGCACCCTTACAGGGGACTCTAACTATGGCTACACCTTC. The rearrangement joins TRBV5-1 to TRBJ1-2; TRBD1 aligns across 7 bases. Germline values: CDR1 SGHRS, CDR2 YFSETQ. This CDR3 has 15 amino acids. V was clipped by 6 bases and J by 0 bases; unmatched bases: 8.

The V and J genes are TRBV11-2 and TRBJ2-5; 7 bases are shared with TRBD2. J gave up 2 bases and V 8 bases, and 11 bases lay outside the gene matches. The germline CDR1 and CDR2 sequences are SGHAT and FQNNGV. The CDR3 has 15 residues. DNA for the CDR3: TGTGCCAGCTCCGGGCTAGCGGACCCTCAAGAGACCCAGTACTTC. Protein sequence: CASSGLADPQETQYF.

This clonotype was detected once. Since a much larger clone is just one base distant, this may be a read error. This chain connects TRBV18 to TRBJ1-1; no reliable D call. This CDR3 comprises 10 residues. CDR1 KGHSH and CDR2 LQKENI come from the germline V gene. The CDR3 DNA sequence: TGTGCCGGCTCAGGCACTGAAGCTTTCTTT. It is translated as CAGSGTEAFF. The whole variable domain, filled in from reference TRBV18 and TRBJ1-1, reads NAGVMQNPRHLVRRRGQEARLRCSPMKGHSHVYWYRQLPEEGLKFMVYLQKENIIDESGMPKERFSAEFPKEGPSILRIQQVVRGDSAAYFCAGSGTEAFFGQGTRLTVV.

This clonotype appeared many times. The V call is TRBV5-1, the J call TRBJ1-6; TRBD1 is a possible D gene (5 bases). CDR3 length equals 16 residues. Germline V gives CDR1 SGHRS, CDR2 YFSETQ. Trimming took off 0 bases at V and 6 bases at J, with 13 bases between the two ends. CDR3 DNA sequence: TGCGCCAGCAGCTTGGAAGTGACAGCAATTAATTCACCCCTCCACTTT. Amino acid sequence: CASSLEVTAINSPLHF.

The chain has TRBV15 and TRBJ1-1; no clear D gene. Germline values: CDR1 LNHNV, CDR2 YYDKDF (reference sequence). The CDR3 sequence is 15 residues long. V dropped 0 bases and J dropped 1 base, with 9 bases sitting between them. The CDR3 DNA is TGTGCCACCAGCAGAGAGTTTGGGAGGAACACTGAAGCTTTCTTT. Its protein is CATSREFGRNTEAFF.

V and J are TRBV5-1 and TRBJ1-2; D is perhaps TRBD1 (6 bases). The V gene lost 1 base and the J gene lost 3 bases, with 10 bases spanning the gap. The CDR3 has 14 amino acids. Germline V gene lookup returns CDR1 SGHRS and CDR2 YFSETQ. Written as DNA, the CDR3 is TGCGCCAGCAGCTTGAATTACAGGGACTATGGCTACACCTTC. The encoded protein is CASSLNYRDYGYTF.

This chain links TRBV28 with TRBJ2-1; a possible D gene is TRBD2 (6 bases). Germline values: CDR1 MDHEN, CDR2 SYDVKM. This CDR3 has 15 amino acids. V lost 6 bases to trimming and J lost 4 bases, with 16 bases between them. The CDR3 spells CASSPPGRGYNEQFF. The CDR3, as DNA: TGTGCCAGCAGCCCCCCGGGGCGGGGTTACAATGAGCAGTTCTTC.

This clonotype was counted many times. V gene TRBV20-1 combines with J gene TRBJ1-2; D perhaps matches TRBD1 (5 bases). CDR1 DFQATT and CDR2 SNEGSKA come from the germline V gene (reference sequence). This CDR3 is built from 13 residues. Between the trimmed V and J ends, which lost 4 bases and 5 bases, there was a span of 14 bases. In DNA form, the CDR3 reads TGCAGTGCTATCAGGGACTTCCCTTATGGCTACACCTTC. This encodes CSAIRDFPYGYTF.

CDR3 DNA sequence: TGTGCCAGCAGTCCACTCGGGCTAGCGGGGGATGCCGGGGAGCTGTTTTTT. Encoded protein: CASSPLGLAGDAGELFF. The chain recombines TRBV6-6 with TRBJ2-2; 10 nucleotides agree with TRBD2. V gave up 5 bases and J gave up 6 bases; unmatched junction bases: 12. CDR3 size: 17 residues. Germline V lookup: CDR1 MNHNY, CDR2 SVGAGI (reference sequence).

The chain has TRBV11-2 and TRBJ1-2, with 9 bases fitting TRBD1. CDR3 size: 14 residues. Trimming took 5 bases from V and 8 from J; bases not matched to a gene: 9. Germline CDR1 and CDR2: SGHAT and FQNNGV. CDR3 DNA: TGTGCCAGCAGCCCGATACAGGGGGCGCGGGGCTACACCTTC. Its protein product is CASSPIQGARGYTF.

J is TRBJ1-1 and V is TRBV5-1; D remains ambiguous. The CDR3 runs to 14 residues. Trimming removed 3 bases at V and 6 bases at J, with 15 bases between. CDR1 and CDR2 (germline): SGHRS, YFSETQ. The CDR3 DNA reads as TGCGCCAGCAGCTATACATACACTTGGGCTGAAGCTTTCTTT. This sequence encodes CASSYTYTWAEAFF.

For the CDR3, the DNA is TGTGCCAGCAGTCAGACTTTGACAGGGGGCTACACCTTC. Its protein product is CASSQTLTGGYTF. The chain carries TRBV27 and TRBJ1-2, with TRBD1 matching 7 bases. Germline CDR1 MNHEY, CDR2 SMNVEV (reference sequence). The CDR3 extends over 13 amino acids. V shed 5 bases, J shed 8 bases, and the junction held 8 bases outside the gene matches.

V gene TRBV3-1 combines with J gene TRBJ2-5; TRBD2 agrees at 7 bases. CDR1 is LGHDT and CDR2 is YNNKEL in the germline V gene (reference sequence). There are 15 residues in the CDR3. The V gene end was trimmed by 0 bases and the J gene end by 6 bases; junction bases not matched to a gene: 7. The DNA for the CDR3 is TGTGCCAGCAGCCAAGATCTCACTAGCGCACAGACCCAGTACTTC. Translating gives CASSQDLTSAQTQYF.

This chain connects TRBV7-9 to TRBJ2-7, with TRBD2 identical over 10 bases. With 2 bases clipped from V and 4 bases from J, the junction kept 8 bases outside the gene matches. In germline, CDR1 is SEHNR, CDR2 FQNEAQ (reference sequence). The CDR3 spans 16 residues. CDR3 loop: CASSLPPGLASYEQYF. The DNA of the CDR3 is TGTGCCAGCAGCTTACCTCCGGGACTAGCGTCATACGAGCAGTACTTC.

The CDR3 coding sequence is TGCAGTGCTAGATCTCCGCGGGACAGAGGAAACACCATATATTTT. This gives the protein CSARSPRDRGNTIYF. V usage is TRBV20-1 and J usage is TRBJ1-3; TRBD1 agrees at 7 bases. The CDR3 totals 15 residues. The J segment lost 4 bases and the V segment lost 2 bases, leaving 8 bases of the junction unmatched. Germline-derived CDR1 and CDR2 are DFQATT and SNEGSKA (reference sequence).

The genes are TRBV15 and TRBJ2-5; D uncertain. In germline, CDR1 is LNHNV, CDR2 YYDKDF (reference sequence). This CDR3 spans 11 amino acids. The V end was cut by 5 bases, the J end by 3 bases, with 4 bases between. CDR3 nucleotides: TGTGCCACCAGCGCAAAAGAGACCCAGTACTTC. It encodes CATSAKETQYF.

This clonotype has a handful of counts. The chain couples TRBV4-2 to TRBJ2-1; 10 bases match TRBD2. Looked up from germline, CDR1 is LGHNA and CDR2 is YNFKEQ. The V gene end was trimmed by 2 bases and the J gene end by 4 bases; junction bases not matched to a gene: 5. The CDR3 has 16 amino acids. CDR3 DNA: TGTGCCAGCAGCCAATACGCTAGCGGGAGTTACAATGAGCAGTTCTTC. Its protein product is CASSQYASGSYNEQFF.

This clonotype was seen repeatedly, ten times or more. This chain links TRBV12-3 or TRBV12-4 with TRBJ1-1; D is undetermined. The CDR3 runs 13 residues. V was cut by 3 bases and J by 1 base, with 6 bases left in between. CDR3: CASSFAENTEAFF. CDR3 sequence (DNA): TGTGCCAGCAGTTTTGCTGAGAACACTGAAGCTTTCTTT.

This clonotype was counted many times. This chain uses TRBV27 with TRBJ2-5; D not resolved. Trimming left V 5 bases short and J 2 bases short, with 15 bases between. Germline V CDR1 and CDR2: MNHEY, SMNVEV (reference sequence). The CDR3 runs 15 residues. CDR3 nucleotide sequence: TGTGCCAGCAGTCCATCCTACAGAGGTCAAGAGACCCAGTACTTC. This codes for CASSPSYRGQETQYF.

The chain joins TRBV29-1 to TRBJ2-7, with 7 bases identical to TRBD1. Germline CDR1 reads SQVTM; CDR2 reads ANQGSEA. V trimming: 5 bases; J trimming: 4 bases; junction bases outside the gene matches: 14. The CDR3 spans 15 residues. In DNA, the CDR3 is TGCAGCGTTAGACAGGGTTTCAGGTTTTCATACGAGCAGTACTTC. It specifies CSVRQGFRFSYEQYF.

This clonotype has a handful of counts. The chain carries TRBV20-1 and TRBJ2-1, with no clear D. Trimming removed 1 base at V and 6 bases at J, with 7 bases between. CDR1 and CDR2 from the germline V gene are DFQATT and SNEGSKA (reference sequence). This CDR3 is built from 12 residues. The CDR3 sequence is CSARVDINEQFF. The CDR3 region has the DNA TGCAGTGCTAGAGTGGATATCAATGAGCAGTTCTTC.

The table lists this clonotype with many counts. The chain employs TRBV9 and TRBJ2-7; no reliable D call. Trimming cost V 3 bases and J 7 bases, with 20 bases left between them. The CDR3 length is 15 residues. Looked up from germline, CDR1 is SGDLS and CDR2 is YYNGEE. As DNA, the CDR3 is TGTGCCAGCAGCGCAAAATCGGACGCCCTGGGAGAGCAGTACTTC. As protein: CASSAKSDALGEQYF.

This clonotype showed up many times. V usage is TRBV14 and J usage is TRBJ2-3, with TRBD1 matching over 9 bases. The CDR3 has 17 amino acids. Unmatched junction bases numbered 12, after V lost 3 bases and J lost 5 bases. Germline-derived CDR1 and CDR2 are SGHDN and FVKESK. In DNA, the CDR3 is TGTGCCAGCAGCCACGGTCTGCCGGGACAGGGAGAAGATACGCAGTATTTT. Translating it yields CASSHGLPGQGEDTQYF.

In this sample, this clonotype turned up many times. This chain links TRBV29-1 with TRBJ2-3; perhaps TRBD2 as D (6 bases). V was shortened by 0 bases and J by 2 bases, with 21 bases between the two germline ends. The germline gives CDR1 SQVTM, CDR2 ANQGSEA. The CDR3 contains 18 residues. This chain's CDR3 is CSVEDRIPRDSVTDTQYF. The CDR3 nucleotides read TGCAGCGTTGAAGATCGGATCCCCCGGGACTCCGTCACAGATACGCAGTATTTT.

In this sample, this clonotype turned up many times. CDR3 sequence: CASSSGWNEQFF. The CDR3, as DNA: TGTGCCAGCAGTTCCGGGTGGAATGAGCAGTTCTTC. V and J are TRBV28 and TRBJ2-1; D not resolved. The germline V gene encodes CDR1 MDHEN and CDR2 SYDVKM. The V end was cut by 4 bases, the J end by 7 bases, with 8 bases between. The length of the CDR3 is 12 residues.

This clonotype occurred many times. This rearrangement joins TRBV20-1 to TRBJ2-7, with 7 positions matching TRBD2. Germline lookup yields CDR1 DFQATT and CDR2 SNEGSKA (reference sequence). This CDR3 region has 14 residues. J lost 0 bases, V lost 1 base, and 3 bases had no gene match. The CDR3 coding sequence is TGCAGTGCTAGAGCCAGCGGGGTCTCCTACGAGCAGTACTTC. This encodes CSARASGVSYEQYF.

V and J are TRBV2 and TRBJ2-1; D is undetermined. There are 11 residues in the CDR3. Germline V gene data show CDR1 as SNHLY and CDR2 as FYNNEI. V dropped 6 bases and J dropped 4 bases, with 4 bases sitting between them. The CDR3 nucleotides read TGTGCCAGCAGAAGTTACAATGAGCAGTTCTTC. Translation: CASRSYNEQFF. Combining the CDR3 with reference TRBV2 and TRBJ2-1 gives the whole variable domain EPEVTQTPSHQVTQMGQEVILRCVPISNHLYFYWYRQILGQKVEFLVSFYNNEISEKSEIFDDQFSVERPDGSNFTLKIRSTKLEDSAMYFCASRSYNEQFFGPGTRLTVL.

In this sample, this clonotype turned up a few times. The chain links TRBV27 to TRBJ2-7; TRBD2 aligns across 9 bases. CDR1 is MNHEY and CDR2 is SMNVEV in the germline V gene (reference sequence). The CDR3 has 15 residues. Trimming at V came to 5 bases and at J to 3 bases, leaving 8 bases not matched to a gene. Here the CDR3 DNA reads TGTGCCAGCAGTGCGTTAGCGGGAGTGAGCTACGAGCAGTACTTC. Translating it yields CASSALAGVSYEQYF.

The table lists this clonotype with many counts. The chain links TRBV12-3 or TRBV12-4 to TRBJ2-1; D ambiguous. V was pared by 2 bases and J by 4 bases, with 6 bases between. This CDR3 has 13 residues. CDR3 amino acids: CASSLWGYNEQFF. CDR3 sequence (DNA): TGTGCCAGCAGTTTATGGGGATACAATGAGCAGTTCTTC.

V gene TRBV20-1 combines with J gene TRBJ2-5, with unresolved D. V lost 5 bases to trimming and J lost 5 bases, with 6 bases between them. CDR1 and CDR2 from the germline V gene are DFQATT and SNEGSKA (reference sequence). The CDR3 runs 10 residues. In nucleotides, the CDR3 is TGCAGTGCTGTGCGGGAGACCCAGTACTTC. It specifies CSAVRETQYF.